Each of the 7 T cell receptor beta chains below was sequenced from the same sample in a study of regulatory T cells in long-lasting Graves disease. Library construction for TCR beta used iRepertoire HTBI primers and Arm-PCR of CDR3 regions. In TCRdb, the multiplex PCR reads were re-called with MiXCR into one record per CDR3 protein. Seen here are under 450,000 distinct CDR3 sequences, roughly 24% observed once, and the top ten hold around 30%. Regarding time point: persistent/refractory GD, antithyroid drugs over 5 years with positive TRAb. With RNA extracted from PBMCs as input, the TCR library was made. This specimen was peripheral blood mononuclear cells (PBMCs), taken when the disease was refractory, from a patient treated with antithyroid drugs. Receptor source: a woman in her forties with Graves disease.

The chain's CDR3 is CASSQVGGGQRRTETQYF. The CDR3 bases are TGCGCCAGCAGCCAAGTCGGTGGGGGACAACGGAGAACAGAGACCCAGTACTTC. The chain combines TRBV4-1 with TRBJ2-5; tentative D call: TRBD1 (6 bases). Germline V gene sequence: CDR1 MGHRA, CDR2 YSYEKL. CDR3 size: 18 residues. Trimming removed 1 base from V and 4 bases from J, with 22 bases in between.

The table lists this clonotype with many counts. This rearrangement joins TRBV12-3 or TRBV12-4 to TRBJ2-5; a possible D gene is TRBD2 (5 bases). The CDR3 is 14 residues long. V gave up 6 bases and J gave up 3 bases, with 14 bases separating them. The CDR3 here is CASSLVRGEETQYF. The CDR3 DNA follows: TGTGCCAGCAGCCTAGTTCGGGGAGAAGAGACCCAGTACTTC.

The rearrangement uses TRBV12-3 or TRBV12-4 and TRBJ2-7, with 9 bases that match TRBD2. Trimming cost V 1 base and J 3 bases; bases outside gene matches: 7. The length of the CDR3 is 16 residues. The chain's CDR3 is CASSLGGGLAVYEQYF. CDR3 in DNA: TGTGCCAGCAGTTTAGGGGGGGGACTAGCCGTCTACGAGCAGTACTTC.

In DNA, the CDR3 is TGTGCCAGCAGCCCCCGGAGGGGGGGGGAGCTGTTTTTT. This sequence encodes CASSPRRGGELFF. The chain couples TRBV28 to TRBJ2-2; D is perhaps TRBD1 or TRBD2 (6 bases each). CDR1 and CDR2 from the germline V gene are MDHEN and SYDVKM. The CDR3 is 13 residues long. V was clipped by 6 bases and J by 8 bases, with 13 bases between them.

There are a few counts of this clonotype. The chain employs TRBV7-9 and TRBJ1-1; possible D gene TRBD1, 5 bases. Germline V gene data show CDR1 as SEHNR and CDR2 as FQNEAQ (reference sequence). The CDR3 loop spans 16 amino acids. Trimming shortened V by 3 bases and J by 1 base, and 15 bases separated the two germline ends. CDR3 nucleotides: TGTGCCAGCAGCTTTTGGGTTTCCGGGGGGAACACTGAAGCTTTCTTT. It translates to CASSFWVSGGNTEAFF.

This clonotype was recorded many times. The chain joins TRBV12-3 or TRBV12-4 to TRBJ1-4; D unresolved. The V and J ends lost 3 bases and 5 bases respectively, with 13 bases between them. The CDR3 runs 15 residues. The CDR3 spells CASSFGTAGNEKLFF. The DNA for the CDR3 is TGTGCCAGCAGTTTTGGAACGGCGGGGAATGAAAAACTGTTTTTT.

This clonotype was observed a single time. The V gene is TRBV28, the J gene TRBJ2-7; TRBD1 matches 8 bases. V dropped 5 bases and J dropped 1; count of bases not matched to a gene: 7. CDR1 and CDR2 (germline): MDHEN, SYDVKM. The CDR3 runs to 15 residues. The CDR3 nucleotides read TGTGCCAGCAGTGCCTGGACAGGGCGATCCTACGAGCAGTACTTC. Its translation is CASSAWTGRSYEQYF.